This T cell receptor beta chain was retrieved from a study of blood T cells in healthy people across ages. PCR was performed a second time for roughly 7 to 12 cycles using a sample-barcoded 5' primer and a J-beta primer mix. TCRdb called the 5' RACE reads again in MiXCR, with one record for every CDR3 protein. Altogether about 1.6 million distinct CDR3 sequences are present, about 32% being singletons, with the ten largest covering about 11%. Broader study findings: Older age coincided with a roughly linear decline in TCR beta diversity per million T cells.

A remark on this clonotype: What it binds is unknown.

V was cut by 4 bases and J by 5 bases, with 13 bases left in between. The CDR3 runs to 13 residues. CDR1 and CDR2 (germline): SGHKS, YYEKEE (reference sequence). This clonotype was obtained from a woman under 40 in good health. The specimen was blood. The chain combines TRBV5-5 with TRBJ2-7; maybe TRBD2 (5 bases). CDR3 in DNA: TGTGCCAGCAGCCGAAGCGGCGGGCACGAGCAGTACTTC. Residues: CASSRSGGHEQYF.